What follows is one T cell receptor beta chain and its context. PCR was performed using 60 Vbeta and 13 Jbeta primers. The method was immunoSEQ multiplex PCR; TCRdb's version includes in-frame clones alone and lacks a portion of them. The table includes about 160,000 clones, 84% detected once. The data derive from a study of cytomegalovirus exposure and HLA in healthy donors. CDR1 and CDR2 from the germline V gene are WSHSY and SAAADI. The CDR3 runs to 15 residues. Trimming stripped 5 bases from V and 5 bases from J, with 18 bases between. The chain carries TRBV10-2 and TRBJ1-1; maybe TRBD1 (6 bases). This clonotype was sampled from a man aged 25-40 years in good health and CMV-seronegative. The sample comprised PBMCs. In DNA, the CDR3 is TGCGCCAGCAGTAACTACAGGGTCGTGGGGACTGAAGCTTTCTTT. Translated: CASSNYRVVGTEAFF.